The 23 T cell receptor beta chains given below trace back to one sample, sequenced in a study of blood T cell repertoires in COVID-19. Assay used: immunoSEQ multiplex PCR; TCRdb lists only in-frame clones, some missing. The sample has about 220,000 clones; roughly four fifths are singletons. The sample taken for sequencing was peripheral blood. The receptors come from a woman in her 70s with COVID-19, enrolled during active disease.

V gene TRBV19 combines with J gene TRBJ2-3; possibly TRBD1 for D (5 bases). V was cut by 5 bases and J by 5 bases, with 14 bases left in between. CDR1 and CDR2 (germline): LNHDA, SQIVND (reference sequence). This CDR3 is built from 14 residues. CDR3 loop: CASSPAGRRDTQYF. The CDR3 DNA reads TGTGCCAGTAGTCCAGCAGGGCGGCGAGATACGCAGTATTTT.

The chain is built from TRBV4-2 and TRBJ1-6; D gene ambiguous. Trimming stripped 3 bases from V and 9 bases from J, with 12 bases between. Germline assignment: CDR1 LGHNA and CDR2 YNFKEQ. The length of the CDR3 is 14 residues. The CDR3 reads CASSQGGWSSPLHF. CDR3 in DNA: TGTGCCAGCAGCCAGGGAGGTTGGAGTTCACCCCTCCACTTT.

This rearrangement joins TRBV2 to TRBJ1-4, with 8 bases aligning to TRBD1. The CDR3 extends over 17 amino acids. With V trimmed by 3 bases and J by 5 bases, 11 bases remained unmatched. Germline V gene lookup returns CDR1 SNHLY and CDR2 FYNNEI. Written as DNA, the CDR3 is TGTGCCAGCAGTGAGGGTGACAGGGGAGCTCGGAATGAAAAACTGTTTTTT. It translates to CASSEGDRGARNEKLFF.

The V call is TRBV7-2, the J call TRBJ1-2, with a possible D match to TRBD1 (5 bases). Germline V lookup: CDR1 SGHTA, CDR2 FQGNSA. The CDR3 is 16 amino acids. The ends were cut back, 5 bases at V and 5 bases at J, with 21 bases in the middle. For the CDR3, the DNA is TGTGCCAGCAGCCCAGAGGCGGGGGGATCTTCGTATGGCTACACCTTC. Protein: CASSPEAGGSSYGYTF. Full variable domain (remainder filled in from reference TRBV7-2 and TRBJ1-2): GAGVSQSPSNKVTEKGKDVELRCDPISGHTALYWYRQSLGQGLEFLIYFQGNSAPDKSGLPSDRFSAERTGGSVSTLTIQRTQQEDSAVYLCASSPEAGGSSYGYTFGSGTRLTVV.

The chain is built from TRBV7-6 and TRBJ2-7, with D tentatively TRBD2 (6 bases). CDR3 length equals 15 residues. Trimming removed 2 bases from V and 7 bases from J, with 18 bases in between. In germline, CDR1 is SGHVS, CDR2 FNYEAQ. CDR3 sequence reads: CASSLQLPGVGEQYF. The CDR3 bases are TGTGCCAGCAGCTTACAGCTCCCGGGAGTCGGAGAGCAGTACTTC.

The genes are TRBV29-1 and TRBJ1-2, with a weak D call TRBD1 (5 bases). The CDR3 loop spans 12 amino acids. Trimming took off 7 bases at V and 8 bases at J, with 17 bases between the two ends. The germline CDR1 and CDR2 sequences are SQVTM and ANQGSEA. The chain's CDR3 is CSDMTVFNGYTF. The CDR3 nucleotides are TGCAGCGATATGACAGTGTTTAACGGCTACACCTTC.

In this sample, this clone turned up a few times. This chain connects TRBV9 to TRBJ1-3; D gene unclear. Trimming stripped 1 base from V and 8 bases from J, with 13 bases between. The V gene's germline CDR1 is SGDLS and CDR2 YYNGEE. This CDR3 spans 14 amino acids. The CDR3 DNA reads as TGTGCCAGCAGCGTAACCTCCATAGCTGACACCATATATTTT. Translated, it gives CASSVTSIADTIYF.

This clone was seen a few times. This chain connects TRBV29-1 to TRBJ2-5; D is possibly TRBD2 (7 bases). CDR1 and CDR2 (germline): SQVTM, ANQGSEA. This CDR3 has 16 residues. With 3 bases removed from V and 4 bases from J, the gap between germline ends came to 21 bases. CDR3 DNA sequence: TGCAGCGTTGATTACCGCGGGACATCGGGGGGAGAGACCCAGTACTTC. This sequence encodes CSVDYRGTSGGETQYF.

As concerns this clone: Other DNA sequences in the sample encode the same CDR3. The chain uses TRBV7-9 and TRBJ2-7; D uncertain. V dropped 5 bases and J dropped 6 bases, with 8 bases sitting between them. The CDR3 loop spans 11 amino acids. Germline CDR1 and CDR2: SEHNR and FQNEAQ (reference sequence). For the CDR3, the DNA is TGTGCCAGCAGCGTCACGGGCGAGCAGTACTTC. This gives the protein CASSVTGEQYF.

The V gene is TRBV5-4, the J gene TRBJ1-1; possibly TRBD1 for D (5 bases). V was shortened by 4 bases and J by 0 bases, with 19 bases between the two germline ends. The CDR3 extends over 17 amino acids. The germline gives CDR1 SGHNT, CDR2 YYREEE (reference sequence). The CDR3 reads CASSPGYRGGMNTEAFF. CDR3 DNA: TGTGCCAGCAGCCCGGGTTATCGGGGGGGGATGAACACTGAAGCTTTCTTT. Variable domain in full (rest from reference TRBV5-4 and TRBJ1-1): ETGVTQSPTHLIKTRGQQVTLRCSSQSGHNTVSWYQQALGQGPQFIFQYYREEENGRGNFPPRFSGLQFPNYSSELNVNALELDDSALYLCASSPGYRGGMNTEAFFGQGTRLTVV.

The chain employs TRBV28 and TRBJ2-2; possibly TRBD1 for D (5 bases). V was trimmed by 3 bases and J by 1 base, leaving 9 bases between them. CDR1 and CDR2 (germline): MDHEN, SYDVKM. This CDR3 region has 15 residues. The DNA of the CDR3 is TGTGCCAGCAGTTTTCAGGGATTGAACACCGGGGAGCTGTTTTTT. This gives the protein CASSFQGLNTGELFF.

The J gene is TRBJ1-2, the V gene TRBV7-2, with a tentative D call TRBD1 (6 bases). The CDR3 sequence is 14 residues long. CDR1 is SGHTA and CDR2 is FQGNSA in the germline V gene. With 2 bases removed from V and 2 bases from J, the gap between germline ends came to 9 bases. The CDR3 region is CASSLRGQNYGYTF. The CDR3 DNA sequence: TGTGCCAGCAGCTTACGTGGACAGAACTATGGCTACACCTTC.

The genes are TRBV11-3 and TRBJ2-1, with 14 positions matching TRBD2. Per the germline V gene, CDR1 is SGHNT and CDR2 is YENEEA. CDR3 size: 17 residues. Unmatched junction bases numbered 8, after V lost 5 bases and J lost 5 bases. The CDR3, as DNA: TGTGCCAGCAGCGCCGGGACTAGCGGGAGACACAACAATGAGCAGTTCTTC. Protein: CASSAGTSGRHNNEQFF.

V is TRBV28 and J is TRBJ1-2, with D possibly matching TRBD1 (6 bases). The V and J ends lost 6 bases and 2 bases respectively, with 16 bases between them. Germline V gene lookup returns CDR1 MDHEN and CDR2 SYDVKM. The CDR3 is 15 residues long. Here the CDR3 reads CASSLGGARNYGYTF. The CDR3, as DNA: TGTGCCAGCAGCTTGGGGGGGGCGCGGAACTATGGCTACACCTTC.

The rearrangement links TRBV6-2 or TRBV6-3 to TRBJ2-3; D unresolved. This CDR3 region has 14 residues. Per the germline V gene, CDR1 is MNHEY and CDR2 is SVGEGT. Trimming removed 2 bases from V and 7 bases from J, with 13 bases in between. Here the CDR3 DNA reads TGTGCCAGCAGTTACAGTCCGGGTTGGAATACGCAGTATTTT. This codes for CASSYSPGWNTQYF.

The rearrangement links TRBV18 to TRBJ2-7; 9 bases are shared with TRBD1. Germline V gene sequence: CDR1 KGHSH, CDR2 LQKENI. V lost 5 bases and J lost 5; bases outside the gene matches: 13. CDR3 length equals 16 residues. The CDR3: CASSDLGDRAKNEQYF. CDR3 DNA sequence: TGTGCCAGCTCAGACCTGGGGGACAGGGCGAAAAACGAGCAGTACTTC.

The gene calls are TRBV5-4 and TRBJ2-7; the D gene is possibly TRBD2 (5 bases). Trimming stripped 0 bases from V and 3 bases from J, with 16 bases between. This CDR3 has 16 amino acids. CDR1 SGHNT and CDR2 YYREEE come from the germline V gene (reference sequence). The CDR3 nucleotides read TGTGCCAGCAGCTTGGCGGGGAGTGGTTATGACTACGAGCAGTACTTC. Amino acid sequence: CASSLAGSGYDYEQYF.

This clone was seen a single time. The chain uses TRBV9 and TRBJ2-3; D possibly corresponds to TRBD2 (6 bases). The germline V gene has CDR1 SGDLS and CDR2 YYNGEE. The CDR3 runs 16 residues. Trimming shortened V by 0 bases and J by 6 bases, and 17 bases separated the two germline ends. In DNA form, the CDR3 reads TGTGCCAGCAGCGTAGGCGAAGGCGGGGCCTGGGATACGCAGTATTTT. Translation gives CASSVGEGGAWDTQYF.

About this clone: This could be a read error, since a much larger clone is one nucleotide away. The J gene is TRBJ2-1, the V gene TRBV28, with D unclear. CDR3 length equals 12 residues. CDR1 is MDHEN, CDR2 SYDVKM, per germline. V lost 6 bases and J lost 7, with 10 bases in between. For the CDR3, the DNA is TGTGCCAGCAGCCCTGAGTGGAATGAGCAGTTCTTC. Amino acids: CASSPEWNEQFF.

The V gene is TRBV29-1, the J gene TRBJ1-1; TRBD1 might be the D (6 bases). V was clipped by 4 bases and J by 0 bases, with 9 bases between them. The V gene's germline CDR1 is SQVTM and CDR2 ANQGSEA. The CDR3 sequence is 13 residues long. CDR3 bases: TGCAGCGTTGTAGCAGGGGTGAACACTGAAGCTTTCTTT. It encodes CSVVAGVNTEAFF.

The chain links TRBV2 to TRBJ2-3; D unclear. This CDR3 has 14 residues. Germline V gene sequence: CDR1 SNHLY, CDR2 FYNNEI. The V and J ends lost 7 bases and 0 bases respectively, with 11 bases between them. CDR3 protein: CASNPHSSTDTQYF. CDR3 in DNA: TGTGCCAGCAACCCCCACAGTAGCACAGATACGCAGTATTTT.

This sequence joins TRBV6-5 and TRBJ1-5, with 7 bases matching TRBD1. The germline V gene encodes CDR1 MNHEY and CDR2 SVGAGI. V was clipped by 6 bases and J by 9 bases; unmatched bases: 8. The CDR3 loop spans 13 amino acids. CDR3 bases: TGTGCCAGCAGATTACAGGGGACGGGGCCCCAGCATTTT. It translates to CASRLQGTGPQHF.

This clone was observed a single time. The V gene is TRBV18, the J gene TRBJ2-2, with 10 bases lining up with TRBD2. Germline V gene lookup returns CDR1 KGHSH and CDR2 LQKENI. V trimming: 4 bases; J trimming: 4 bases; junction bases outside the gene matches: 6. This CDR3 is 16 amino acids long. The CDR3 protein is CASSLLLAGVTGELFF. CDR3 coding DNA: TGTGCCAGCTCACTCCTGCTAGCGGGAGTCACCGGGGAGCTGTTTTTT.